The T cell receptor (beta chain) described here comes from a study of neurological immune-mediated disorders. This clonotype occurred many times. Its specificity is unknown. Documented time point: longitudinal time-point 3. Maryland, USA blood bank volunteers served as healthy controls. Germline V CDR1 and CDR2: MNHEY, SVGEGT. J lost 5 bases, V lost 4 bases, and 6 bases had no gene match. This CDR3 spans 14 amino acids. As for the cDNA, it was generated by 5'RACE with 10-nucleotide random UMIs. Per sequencing run, 15-18 subjects together gave over 170 million TCR-beta sequences. TCRdb reprocessed the 5' RACE reads via MiXCR and lists one record per CDR3 protein. Counted here are approximately 58,000 distinct CDR3 sequences, 8% to 9% occurring once; the ten biggest clones make up roughly 2%. Overall study results and limits: HTLV-1-associated myelopathy displayed the greatest TCR clonal expansion, and multiple sclerosis exhibited the smallest, lower than that of healthy controls.

This chain connects TRBV6-2 or TRBV6-3 to TRBJ2-3, with TRBD2 identical over 7 bases. The TCR originated in a woman in her thirties or forties in good health. Sequenced: PBMCs. CDR3 sequence: CASSSGLAGDTQYF. For the CDR3, the DNA is TGTGCCAGCAGTTCTGGCTTAGCGGGAGATACGCAGTATTTT.